This TCR beta chain was sequenced in a study of cytomegalovirus exposure and HLA in healthy donors. With regard to this clone: Its specificity is unknown.

Primers for the PCR totalled 60 Vbeta and 13 Jbeta. Original methodology: Unique TCR beta chains totaled around 86 million in a later count, with approximately 11 million of them shared. Clones were sequenced by immunoSEQ multiplex PCR, and TCRdb holds only the in-frame ones, with some missing. That table is the source of V, J and clone size, and D and trimming were worked out from the DNA. The sample has 180,000 or so clones; 75% are singletons. CDR3 size: 21 residues. The germline gives CDR1 MGHRA, CDR2 YSYEKL. Trimming took 4 bases from V and 0 from J, leaving 28 bases between them. Study-wide results and limits: Among the CMV-associated chains, three were confirmed in vitro as specific for CMV antigens. A previous analysis found most TCR beta V segments productive roughly 90% or roughly 30% of the time. According to a later analysis, most TCR beta chains associated with CMV appeared HLA-restricted.

The TCR was taken from a woman aged 40-49 years in good health and CMV-seropositive. The specimen was PBMCs. This chain links TRBV4-1 with TRBJ2-1; tentative D call: TRBD2 (6 bases). CDR3: CASSRPFPRASERSSYNEQFF. The DNA of the CDR3 is TGCGCCAGCAGCCGCCCTTTTCCAAGGGCTAGCGAGCGGAGCTCCTACAATGAGCAGTTCTTC.